A single sample is the source of the 12 T cell receptor beta chains below, sequenced in a study of blood T cell repertoires in COVID-19. The repertoire was sequenced with immunoSEQ multiplex PCR; TCRdb's copy has only in-frame clones and lacks some. The table records 30,000 to 40,000 clones, about 89% of them present only once. Material: peripheral blood. The receptors here all came from a man in his sixties or seventies with active COVID-19.

J is TRBJ2-1 and V is TRBV11-2; 9 positions agree with TRBD2. V lost 1 base, J lost 3 bases, and 13 bases stayed unmatched. The CDR3 covers 19 residues. Germline CDR1 SGHAT, CDR2 FQNNGV. The CDR3 reads CASSLADTAGGYFYNEQFF. The DNA for the CDR3 is TGTGCCAGCAGCTTAGCAGATACAGCGGGAGGCTATTTCTACAATGAGCAGTTCTTC.

This chain uses TRBV7-2 with TRBJ2-1; 11 bases are shared with TRBD2. The V gene's germline CDR1 is SGHTA and CDR2 FQGNSA. The V gene end was trimmed by 8 bases and the J gene end by 7 bases; junction bases not matched to a gene: 10. The CDR3 spans 15 residues. The CDR3 reads CASAGPSGRSNEQFF. CDR3 nucleotides: TGTGCCAGCGCCGGCCCTAGCGGGAGGTCAAATGAGCAGTTCTTC.

The chain joins TRBV28 to TRBJ1-2; D unresolved. The germline V and J ends were trimmed by 3 bases and 6 bases, with 8 bases remaining between them. The CDR3 has 12 residues. Germline lookup yields CDR1 MDHEN and CDR2 SYDVKM. The CDR3 nucleotides are TGTGCCAGCAGTTTCCGAGGGCATGGCTACACCTTC. It specifies CASSFRGHGYTF.

The CDR3 DNA reads TGCGCCAGCAGCTTGGGACAGGATTTTAGGGCCGGGGAGCTGTTTTTT. Translation: CASSLGQDFRAGELFF. This chain connects TRBV5-1 to TRBJ2-2, with D possibly matching TRBD1 (6 bases). The CDR3 contains 16 residues. Trimming shortened V by 0 bases and J by 6 bases, and 15 bases separated the two germline ends. Germline V gene sequence: CDR1 SGHRS, CDR2 YFSETQ.

The chain has TRBV4-2 and TRBJ2-5, with D hard to call. CDR1 and CDR2 (germline): LGHNA, YNFKEQ. CDR3 length: 15 amino acids. Trimming took off 1 base at V and 5 bases at J, with 14 bases between the two ends. The CDR3 spells CASSQGKGLRETQYF. The CDR3 DNA reads as TGTGCCAGCAGCCAAGGAAAAGGCCTGCGGGAGACCCAGTACTTC.

The CDR3 reads CASSARTGAKDTQYF. The CDR3 bases are TGTGCCAGCAGCGCCCGGACAGGGGCCAAAGATACGCAGTATTTT. This sequence joins TRBV9 and TRBJ2-3; 9 bases are a match to TRBD1. There are 15 residues in the CDR3. Germline values: CDR1 SGDLS, CDR2 YYNGEE. V dropped 3 bases and J dropped 5; count of bases not matched to a gene: 7.

The rearrangement joins TRBV18 to TRBJ1-1, with 8 bases matching TRBD1. With V trimmed by 1 base and J by 1 base, 8 bases remained unmatched. This CDR3 is 17 amino acids long. Germline lookup yields CDR1 KGHSH and CDR2 LQKENI. As DNA, the CDR3 is TGTGCCAGCTCACCACGCAGGGGGCTAAGTGAGAACACTGAAGCTTTCTTT. Its translation is CASSPRRGLSENTEAFF.

J is TRBJ2-7 and V is TRBV4-1; 14 bases line up with TRBD2. V gave up 0 bases and J gave up 7 bases; unmatched junction bases: 17. Germline V gene lookup returns CDR1 MGHRA and CDR2 YSYEKL. This CDR3 has 20 amino acids. The CDR3: CASSQDPSGLAGGLYEEQYF. CDR3 nucleotides: TGCGCCAGCAGCCAAGACCCCTCCGGACTAGCGGGAGGATTATACGAAGAGCAGTACTTC.

The chain joins TRBV27 to TRBJ2-1, with D possibly being TRBD2 (6 bases). V shed 2 bases and J shed 9 bases, with 8 bases lying between them. The CDR3 has 12 residues. The V gene's germline CDR1 is MNHEY and CDR2 SMNVEV (reference sequence). DNA for the CDR3: TGTGCCAGCAGTTTAGGGGGAGGTGAGCAGTTCTTC. Amino acids: CASSLGGGEQFF.

This chain connects TRBV19 to TRBJ1-1, with D unclear. There are 14 residues in the CDR3. Trimming left V 6 bases short and J 10 bases short, with 21 bases between. Germline V gene sequence: CDR1 LNHDA, CDR2 SQIVND (reference sequence). The CDR3 is CASRPSGGRLSAFF. As DNA, the CDR3 is TGTGCCAGTAGGCCCTCGGGAGGCAGGTTATCAGCTTTCTTT. Using reference TRBV19 and TRBJ1-1 for the parts outside the CDR3, the full variable domain is DGGITQSPKYLFRKEGQNVTLSCEQNLNHDAMYWYRQDPGQGLRLIYYSQIVNDFQKGDIAEGYSVSREKKESFPLTVTSAQKNPTAFYLCASRPSGGRLSAFFGQGTRLTVV.

CDR3 in amino acids: CASSFWASGLNNEQFF. The DNA for the CDR3 is TGCGCCAGCAGCTTCTGGGCTAGCGGTTTAAACAATGAGCAGTTCTTC. The chain recombines TRBV5-1 with TRBJ2-1; 7 nucleotides match TRBD2. Unmatched junction bases numbered 10, after V lost 2 bases and J lost 5 bases. Per germline, CDR1 SGHRS and CDR2 YFSETQ. The CDR3 runs to 16 residues.

The count of this clone is one. The rearrangement links TRBV11-2 to TRBJ1-3; 7 bases are shared with TRBD1. V gave up 5 bases and J gave up 5 bases; unmatched junction bases: 6. The CDR3 length is 14 residues. Germline V gene lookup returns CDR1 SGHAT and CDR2 FQNNGV. The CDR3 bases are TGTGCCAGCAGCGAGGTGACAGGGAGAAACACCATATATTTT. This codes for CASSEVTGRNTIYF.